Listed here is a single T cell receptor beta chain. Its antigen is unidentified. The CDR3 consists of 17 residues. These data come from a study of cytotoxic CD8 clonotypes in ibrutinib-treated CLL. Across the whole study: In all, approximately ten patients were relapsed/refractory, 15 were treatment-naive and about 17 were IGHV unmutated. Notes on the study in general: Clonality rose at ibrutinib response and fell back toward baseline at progression.

Using immunoSEQ multiplex PCR, the repertoire was profiled, and TCRdb retains in-frame clones only, with some absent. In the table there are around 160,000 clones, roughly 77% of which are singletons. This TCR derives from a human donor with chronic lymphocytic leukemia. The chain uses TRBV21-1 and TRBJ2-6; the table's D gene call, TRBD1, was not cross checked with the DNA. TRBV21-1 is deemed a pseudogene. Material: PBMCs, obtained after 12 months of ibrutinib treatment. The CDR3 reads CASSNRGPNSGANVLTF. CDR3 bases: TGTGCCAGCAGCAACAGGGGGCCGAACTCTGGGGCCAACGTCCTGACTTTC.